The 32 T cell receptor beta chains listed next were all sequenced from one sample in a study of blood T cell repertoires in COVID-19. Libraries were prepared by immunoSEQ multiplex PCR; TCRdb keeps only in-frame clonotypes and omits some of them. The table has tens of thousands of clones, about 71% seen once; the top ten hold about 22%. Material for sequencing was peripheral blood. The origin of the receptors is a woman aged 55-75 years in a cohort sampled during active or convalescent COVID-19.

This clone was counted only a few times. CDR3 sequence: CASSYPRATYEQYF. CDR3 in DNA: TGTGCCAGCAGTTACCCCAGGGCTACCTACGAGCAGTACTTC. This rearrangement joins TRBV6-6 to TRBJ2-7, with D possibly TRBD1 on 5 matching bases. V dropped 2 bases and J dropped 2 bases, with 10 bases sitting between them. The V gene's germline CDR1 is MNHNY and CDR2 SVGAGI (reference sequence). The CDR3 contains 14 residues.

The chain carries TRBV27 and TRBJ2-7; D unresolved. Trimming took 3 bases from V and 2 from J, leaving 11 bases between them. The length of the CDR3 is 14 residues. CDR1 and CDR2 from the germline V gene are MNHEY and SMNVEV (reference sequence). The CDR3 loop reads CASSFRRVTYEQYF. The CDR3 nucleotides read TGTGCCAGCAGTTTCAGACGGGTCACCTACGAGCAGTACTTC.

This chain links TRBV5-5 with TRBJ1-2; D is uncertain. V was clipped by 1 base and J by 1 base, with 11 bases between them. CDR1 is SGHKS, CDR2 YYEKEE, per germline (reference sequence). The length of the CDR3 is 15 residues. The CDR3 nucleotides are TGTGCCAGCAGCTTGTCCAGAGACATTAACTATGGCTACACCTTC. It translates to CASSLSRDINYGYTF.

The rearrangement uses TRBV6-1 and TRBJ1-1, with 7 bases matching TRBD1. The CDR3 spans 15 residues. Trimming cost V 1 base and J 5 bases; bases outside gene matches: 7. CDR1 MNHNS and CDR2 SASEGT come from the germline V gene. The CDR3 sequence is CASSEDQTGRTEAFF. The CDR3 nucleotides are TGTGCCAGCAGTGAAGACCAGACAGGGAGGACTGAAGCTTTCTTT.

V gene TRBV4-1 combines with J gene TRBJ2-7; 7 nucleotides line up with TRBD1. This CDR3 has 14 residues. Trimming took 2 bases from V and 3 from J; bases not matched to a gene: 4. CDR1 MGHRA and CDR2 YSYEKL come from the germline V gene. This chain's CDR3 is CASSQMRTGYEQYF. The CDR3 region has the DNA TGCGCCAGCAGCCAAATGCGGACAGGCTACGAGCAGTACTTC.

The V and J genes are TRBV5-1 and TRBJ2-5, with 13 bases fitting TRBD2. The ends lost 3 bases at V and 5 bases at J; junction bases unmatched: 4. The germline gives CDR1 SGHRS, CDR2 YFSETQ. The CDR3 length is 15 residues. This chain's CDR3 is CASSSGTSGAETQYF. As DNA, the CDR3 is TGCGCCAGCAGCTCCGGGACTAGCGGGGCGGAGACCCAGTACTTC.

This clone was observed a few times. The DNA of the CDR3 is TGTGCCAGCAGCGGCAGGCGGGGGACCTCGGCCGGGGAGCTGTTTTTT. This gives the protein CASSGRRGTSAGELFF. This chain uses TRBV7-8 with TRBJ2-2, with TRBD2 identical over 7 bases. Trimming took 5 bases from V and 6 from J; bases not matched to a gene: 12. This CDR3 is built from 16 residues. Germline V lookup: CDR1 SGHVS, CDR2 FQNEAQ.

The V call is TRBV6-6, the J call TRBJ1-3, with D possibly matching TRBD1 (6 bases). The CDR3 is 14 residues long. The V gene lost 3 bases and the J gene lost 11 bases, with 17 bases spanning the gap. Per the germline V gene, CDR1 is MNHNY and CDR2 is SVGAGI (reference sequence). The CDR3 DNA follows: TGTGCCAGCAGTTATACGGGACACCGGGGCCCCATATATTTT. This gives the protein CASSYTGHRGPIYF.

J is TRBJ2-2 and V is TRBV4-3; tentatively, D is TRBD2 (5 bases). There are 15 residues in the CDR3. Germline values: CDR1 LGHNA, CDR2 YSLEER. The V end was cut by 1 base, the J end by 1 base, with 7 bases between. The CDR3 spells CASSQGRENTGELFF. The CDR3 DNA is TGCGCCAGCAGCCAAGGACGGGAGAACACCGGGGAGCTGTTTTTT.

J is TRBJ1-2 and V is TRBV19, with 12 bases identical to TRBD1. The germline V gene encodes CDR1 LNHDA and CDR2 SQIVND (reference sequence). This CDR3 region has 17 residues. Trimming cost V 8 bases and J 4 bases; bases outside gene matches: 14. Here the CDR3 reads CASSPGQGAPLAYGYTF. CDR3 nucleotides: TGTGCCAGTTCTCCGGGACAGGGGGCTCCCTTGGCCTATGGCTACACCTTC.

This chain links TRBV7-9 with TRBJ1-1, with D tentatively TRBD1 (6 bases). Trimming pared 5 bases from V and 4 bases from J, leaving 17 bases between. Per the germline V gene, CDR1 is SEHNR and CDR2 is FQNEAQ (reference sequence). The CDR3 runs to 15 residues. DNA for the CDR3: TGTGCCAGCAGCCTCAACCAACAGGGTCCCACTGAAGCTTTCTTT. Protein: CASSLNQQGPTEAFF.

This rearrangement joins TRBV30 to TRBJ2-2; perhaps TRBD2 as D (5 bases). This CDR3 is 16 amino acids long. V was clipped by 4 bases and J by 1 base, with 16 bases between them. Germline CDR1 reads GTSNPN; CDR2 reads SVGIG (reference sequence). The CDR3 bases are TGTGCCTGGACCTCGACGGGAAGATTGAACACCGGGGAGCTGTTTTTT. It is translated as CAWTSTGRLNTGELFF.

The chain joins TRBV28 to TRBJ2-7, with 10 bases identical to TRBD1. V was pared by 6 bases and J by 0 bases, with 2 bases of the junction left unmatched. Germline loops: CDR1 MDHEN, CDR2 SYDVKM. There are 14 residues in the CDR3. DNA of the CDR3: TGTGCCAGCAGATGGACAGGGGGCTCCTACGAGCAGTACTTC. Protein sequence: CASRWTGGSYEQYF.

The J gene is TRBJ2-5, the V gene TRBV11-1, with 8 bases matching TRBD2. Unmatched junction bases numbered 13, after V lost 5 bases and J lost 5 bases. The CDR3 is 16 residues long. The germline V gene encodes CDR1 SGHAT and CDR2 FQDESV (reference sequence). The CDR3 is CASSDPRAGGQETQYF. DNA of the CDR3: TGTGCCAGCAGCGATCCTCGGGCGGGGGGCCAGGAGACCCAGTACTTC.

The chain employs TRBV30 and TRBJ2-5; TRBD1 matches 8 bases. There are 16 residues in the CDR3. Germline CDR1 is GTSNPN and CDR2 is SVGIG (reference sequence). Trimming at V came to 4 bases and at J to 1 base, leaving 11 bases not matched to a gene. This CDR3 reads CAWTSPVTGAQETQYF. CDR3 nucleotide sequence: TGTGCCTGGACCTCCCCCGTGACAGGGGCCCAAGAGACCCAGTACTTC.

The J gene is TRBJ2-7, the V gene TRBV5-1; D possibly corresponds to TRBD1 (6 bases). CDR1 SGHRS and CDR2 YFSETQ come from the germline V gene. Trimming pared 4 bases from V and 1 base from J, leaving 9 bases between. The CDR3 totals 13 residues. The CDR3 reads CASSPGHSYEQYF. As DNA, the CDR3 is TGCGCCAGCAGCCCGGGACATTCCTACGAGCAGTACTTC.

The rearrangement links TRBV15 to TRBJ1-2; tentative D call: TRBD1 (5 bases). The CDR3 consists of 14 residues. Between the trimmed V and J ends, which lost 1 base and 8 bases, there was a span of 14 bases. Looked up from germline, CDR1 is LNHNV and CDR2 is YYDKDF (reference sequence). This chain's CDR3 is CATSRGEGVDGYTF. The CDR3 DNA follows: TGTGCCACCAGCAGAGGAGAAGGGGTCGACGGCTACACCTTC.

Only one count was recorded for this clone. The rearrangement joins TRBV4-3 to TRBJ2-1, with a tentative D call TRBD1 (6 bases). CDR3 length: 15 residues. V was trimmed by 1 base and J by 2 bases, leaving 9 bases between them. Germline lookup yields CDR1 LGHNA and CDR2 YSLEER. The CDR3 here is CASSQGGTPYNEQFF. The CDR3 DNA follows: TGCGCCAGCAGCCAAGGAGGGACACCCTACAATGAGCAGTTCTTC.

The chain links TRBV19 to TRBJ1-2; 7 bases are a match to TRBD1. The CDR3 has 12 residues. Germline trimming cut 6 bases from V and 13 bases from J; bases unmatched to any gene: 11. CDR1 is LNHDA, CDR2 SQIVND, per germline (reference sequence). CDR3 sequence: CASREPSGDSTF. CDR3 sequence (DNA): TGTGCCAGTAGGGAACCTTCAGGGGACAGCACCTTC. Together with reference TRBV19 and TRBJ1-2, the CDR3 gives the full variable domain: DGGITQSPKYLFRKEGQNVTLSCEQNLNHDAMYWYRQDPGQGLRLIYYSQIVNDFQKGDIAEGYSVSREKKESFPLTVTSAQKNPTAFYLCASREPSGDSTFGSGTRLTVV.

The chain recombines TRBV10-3 with TRBJ2-3; 8 bases agree with TRBD1. CDR1 is ENHRY and CDR2 is SYGVKD in the germline V gene. The CDR3 length is 13 residues. Trimming removed 4 bases from V and 5 bases from J; junction bases left unmatched: 2. The CDR3 DNA reads as TGTGCCATCAGTGGTGGACAGGGAGATACGCAGTATTTT. Its translation: CAISGGQGDTQYF.

The sample holds a few counts of this clone. V gene TRBV19 combines with J gene TRBJ2-1; 8 bases align to TRBD2. CDR1 LNHDA and CDR2 SQIVND come from the germline V gene (reference sequence). This CDR3 has 15 residues. V lost 4 bases and J lost 2; bases outside the gene matches: 4. The CDR3 sequence: CASSRGAGAYNEQFF. The CDR3 DNA is TGTGCCAGTAGTAGGGGAGCGGGGGCCTACAATGAGCAGTTCTTC. Full variable domain (rest looked up from reference TRBV19 and TRBJ2-1): DGGITQSPKYLFRKEGQNVTLSCEQNLNHDAMYWYRQDPGQGLRLIYYSQIVNDFQKGDIAEGYSVSREKKESFPLTVTSAQKNPTAFYLCASSRGAGAYNEQFFGPGTRLTVL.

This clone showed up just a few times. The chain uses TRBV7-3 and TRBJ1-6, with TRBD1 matching 7 bases. V lost 5 bases, J lost 4 bases, and 2 bases stayed unmatched. This CDR3 is 14 amino acids long. Germline CDR1 is SGHTA and CDR2 is FQGTGA. As DNA, the CDR3 is TGTGCCAGCAGCCTACAGGGGTATAATTCACCCCTCCACTTT. Encoded protein: CASSLQGYNSPLHF.

V and J are TRBV9 and TRBJ2-1; the D gene is possibly TRBD2 (6 bases). Germline V gene lookup returns CDR1 SGDLS and CDR2 YYNGEE. CDR3 length: 16 amino acids. Trimming pared 0 bases from V and 1 base from J, leaving 11 bases between. CDR3 nucleotide sequence: TGTGCCAGCAGCGTAGCCTCACGGGGGTCCTACAATGAGCAGTTCTTC. This sequence encodes CASSVASRGSYNEQFF.

This chain links TRBV5-1 with TRBJ2-1, with D possibly matching TRBD1 (5 bases). Between the trimmed V and J ends, which lost 0 bases and 0 bases, there was a span of 7 bases. The CDR3 sequence is 15 residues long. Germline V gene sequence: CDR1 SGHRS, CDR2 YFSETQ. The CDR3 nucleotides are TGCGCCAGCAGCTTGGTAGGGGACTCCTACAATGAGCAGTTCTTC. It codes for CASSLVGDSYNEQFF.

The chain joins TRBV6-2 or TRBV6-3 to TRBJ2-3; 12 bases agree with TRBD2. V shed 2 bases and J 2 bases; nucleotides not matched to a gene: 11. This CDR3 is 19 amino acids long. Germline V gene data show CDR1 as MNHEY and CDR2 as SVGEGT. The CDR3 bases are TGTGCCAGCAGTTACGCCCGGAAAGGACTAGCGGGGAACACAGATACGCAGTATTTT. It yields the protein CASSYARKGLAGNTDTQYF.

The chain links TRBV10-1 to TRBJ2-4, with 7 bases matching TRBD1. CDR1 is WNHNN and CDR2 is SYGVQD in the germline V gene (reference sequence). V gave up 5 bases and J gave up 0 bases; unmatched junction bases: 4. This CDR3 is built from 15 residues. The CDR3 DNA reads TGCGCCAGCAGTCCGGACAGGAAAGCCAAAAACATTCAGTACTTC. Its protein product is CASSPDRKAKNIQYF.

The chain links TRBV19 to TRBJ1-6, with a weak D call TRBD1 (6 bases). Germline V lookup: CDR1 LNHDA, CDR2 SQIVND (reference sequence). The V end lost 4 bases, the J end lost 9 bases, and 16 bases lay between the germline ends. The CDR3 runs to 15 residues. The CDR3 coding sequence is TGTGCCAGTAGTAATCAGGGGTCTATTGGTTCACCCCTCCACTTT. Protein: CASSNQGSIGSPLHF. Full variable domain (outside the CDR3, taken from reference TRBV19 and TRBJ1-6): DGGITQSPKYLFRKEGQNVTLSCEQNLNHDAMYWYRQDPGQGLRLIYYSQIVNDFQKGDIAEGYSVSREKKESFPLTVTSAQKNPTAFYLCASSNQGSIGSPLHFGNGTRLTVT.

This clone was detected once. The gene calls are TRBV18 and TRBJ1-2; perhaps TRBD1 as D (5 bases). In germline, CDR1 is KGHSH, CDR2 LQKENI. V gave up 0 bases and J gave up 7 bases, with 12 bases separating them. The CDR3 is made up of 14 amino acids. In DNA form, the CDR3 reads TGTGCCAGCTCACCACCCACAGGAGCAGGTGGCTACACCTTC. This translates into CASSPPTGAGGYTF. Full variable domain (remainder filled in from reference TRBV18 and TRBJ1-2): NAGVMQNPRHLVRRRGQEARLRCSPMKGHSHVYWYRQLPEEGLKFMVYLQKENIIDESGMPKERFSAEFPKEGPSILRIQQVVRGDSAAYFCASSPPTGAGGYTFGSGTRLTVV.

V is TRBV10-1 and J is TRBJ2-5, with TRBD1 identical over 7 bases. CDR3 length equals 13 residues. The V gene's germline CDR1 is WNHNN and CDR2 SYGVQD (reference sequence). V was clipped by 4 bases and J by 4 bases; unmatched bases: 3. The CDR3 DNA reads TGCGCCAGCAGTGGACAGGGAACAGAGACCCAGTACTTC. Translating it yields CASSGQGTETQYF.

Only one count was recorded for this clone. The chain recombines TRBV18 with TRBJ1-2, with D perhaps matching TRBD1 (6 bases). The CDR3 is 13 amino acids. V dropped 9 bases and J dropped 2 bases, with 13 bases sitting between them. Germline CDR1 and CDR2: KGHSH and LQKENI. CDR3 coding DNA: TGTGCCAGTGAGACAGGAGGAAACTATGGCTACACCTTC. Protein product: CASETGGNYGYTF.

The chain recombines TRBV5-1 with TRBJ2-3; 8 bases are shared with TRBD1. The CDR3 is 15 residues long. Per germline, CDR1 SGHRS and CDR2 YFSETQ. V lost 3 bases and J lost 1; bases outside the gene matches: 4. CDR3 region: CASSWDRRGTDTQYF. CDR3 DNA sequence: TGCGCCAGCAGCTGGGACAGGCGAGGCACAGATACGCAGTATTTT.

This chain joins TRBV6-5 and TRBJ1-4; 9 bases are shared with TRBD1. Germline CDR1 and CDR2: MNHEY and SVGAGI. The V and J ends lost 4 bases and 7 bases, in that order; junction bases with no gene match: 10. The CDR3 covers 16 residues. The chain's CDR3 is CASSFNRDREGEKLFF. In DNA, the CDR3 is TGTGCCAGCAGTTTTAACCGGGACAGGGAGGGTGAAAAACTGTTTTTT.